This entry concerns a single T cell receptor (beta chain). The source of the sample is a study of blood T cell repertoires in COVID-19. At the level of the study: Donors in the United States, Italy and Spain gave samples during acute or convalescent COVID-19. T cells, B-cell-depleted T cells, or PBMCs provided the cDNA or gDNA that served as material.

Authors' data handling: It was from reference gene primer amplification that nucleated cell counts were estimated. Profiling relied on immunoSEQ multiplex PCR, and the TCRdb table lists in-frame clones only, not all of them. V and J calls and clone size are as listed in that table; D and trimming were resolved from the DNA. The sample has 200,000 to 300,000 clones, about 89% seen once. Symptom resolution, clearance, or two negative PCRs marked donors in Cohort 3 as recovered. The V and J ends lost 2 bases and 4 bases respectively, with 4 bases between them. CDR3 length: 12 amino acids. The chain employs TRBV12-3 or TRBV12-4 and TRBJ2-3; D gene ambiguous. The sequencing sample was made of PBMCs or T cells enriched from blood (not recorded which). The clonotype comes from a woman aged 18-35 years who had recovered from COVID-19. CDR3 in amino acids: CASSLNSDTQYF. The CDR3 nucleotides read TGTGCCAGCAGTTTAAACTCAGATACGCAGTATTTT.